A selection of T cell receptor beta chains follows, all from one sample in a study of T cell responses to AZD1222 COVID-19 vaccine. Sequenced by immunoSEQ multiplex PCR; TCRdb stores in-frame clones only, minus some. Here the sample spans 95,000 to 100,000 clones, less than 95% being singletons. This specimen consisted of peripheral blood, obtained on day 0 of AZD1222 vaccination. These receptors originate from an adult in good health. Both conserved end residues are part of each CDR3. The D gene is left open where the match is weak. Clone size, where shown, is once, few, many, or a class for clones that have expanded.

J gene | clone size | D gene | V gene | CDR3 protein | CDR3 DNA
TRBJ1-1 | NA | NA | TRBV19 | CASSIGLGRDTEAFF | TGTGCCAGTAGTATAGGGTTGGGGAGAGACACTGAAGCTTTCTTT
TRBJ2-7 | NA | NA | TRBV12-3/TRBV12-4 | CASSSSSYEQYF | TGTGCCAGCAGCTCCTCTTCCTACGAGCAGTACTTC
TRBJ1-1 | NA | NA | TRBV12-3/TRBV12-4 | CASSFLNTEAFF | TGTGCCAGCAGTTTCTTGAACACTGAAGCTTTCTTT
TRBJ2-1 | NA | NA | TRBV4-1 | CASSHLAEYEQFF | TGCGCCAGCAGCCACCTGGCGGAATATGAGCAGTTCTTC
TRBJ1-2 | NA | TRBD1 | TRBV5-1 | CASSYRDSLGYTF | TGCGCCAGCAGCTACCGGGACAGTCTTGGCTACACCTTC
TRBJ1-1 | NA | NA | TRBV7-2 | CASSLLRGIGTEAFF | TGTGCCAGCAGCTTATTGCGGGGGATAGGCACTGAAGCTTTCTTT
TRBJ2-5 | NA | NA | TRBV21-1 | CASSKEGDRIDKTQYF | TGTGCCAGCAGCAAAGAGGGGGACAGGATCGACAAGACCCAGTACTTC
TRBJ2-5 | NA | TRBD2 | TRBV10-3 | CAIGRLAGGQETQYF | TGTGCCATCGGGAGACTAGCGGGGGGGCAAGAGACCCAGTACTTC
TRBJ1-5 | NA | NA | TRBV6-1 | CASSDTLYQPQHF | TGTGCCAGCAGTGACACCTTGTATCAGCCCCAGCATTTT
TRBJ2-7 | NA | NA | TRBV6-5 | CASNRGGFYEQYF | TGTGCCAGCAACCGCGGGGGCTTCTACGAGCAGTACTTC
TRBJ1-1 | NA | NA | TRBV9 | CASSAVWGTEAFF | TGTGCCAGCAGTGCGGTTTGGGGAACTGAAGCTTTCTTT
TRBJ1-1 | NA | NA | TRBV5-1 | CASSLDLTGNTEAFF | TGCGCCAGCAGCTTGGATCTGACAGGGAACACTGAAGCTTTCTTT
TRBJ1-2 | NA | NA | TRBV7-8 | CASSLGGAGRTLNYGYTF | TGTGCCAGCAGCTTAGGTGGGGCAGGTCGAACTCTCAACTATGGCTACACCTTC
TRBJ1-5 | NA | TRBD1 | TRBV7-9 | CASSSGQGGQPQHF | TGTGCCAGCAGTTCGGGACAGGGGGGTCAGCCCCAGCATTTT
TRBJ1-4 | NA | TRBD1 | TRBV4-1 | CASSRGQGNEKLFF | TGCGCCAGCAGCCGTGGACAGGGCAACGAAAAACTGTTTTTT
TRBJ1-2 | NA | NA | TRBV29-1 | CSVEDPGDGYTF | TGCAGCGTTGAAGACCCAGGGGATGGCTACACCTTC
TRBJ2-7 | NA | TRBD1 | TRBV19 | CASSMGDSSYEQYF | TGTGCCAGTAGTATGGGGGACAGCTCCTACGAGCAGTACTTC
TRBJ2-5 | NA | TRBD1 | TRBV2 | CASTMDRNQETQYF | TGTGCCAGCACCATGGACAGGAACCAAGAGACCCAGTACTTC
TRBJ2-7 | NA | TRBD1 | TRBV7-9 | CASSLGVFRGLREQYF | TGTGCCAGCAGCTTAGGGGTATTCAGGGGGCTCCGGGAGCAGTACTTC
TRBJ2-2 | NA | TRBD2 | TRBV4-2 | CASSLLTSGAGELFF | TGTGCCAGCAGCCTCCTGACTAGCGGGGCTGGGGAGCTGTTTTTT
TRBJ1-6 | NA | NA | TRBV6-5 | CASRSGENSPLHF | TGTGCCAGCAGGTCGGGAGAAAATTCACCCCTCCACTTT
TRBJ2-1 | NA | TRBD1 | TRBV7-9 | CASSPRKAGGFRNEQFF | TGTGCCAGCAGCCCTCGAAAAGCAGGGGGCTTCAGAAATGAGCAGTTCTTC
TRBJ1-6 | once | NA | TRBV19 | CASRNRDGNSPLHF | TGTGCCAGTAGAAACCGGGACGGCAATTCACCCCTCCACTTT
TRBJ1-1 | NA | TRBD1 | TRBV5-4 | CASSPPTGYNTEAFF | TGTGCCAGCAGCCCGCCGACAGGGTACAACACTGAAGCTTTCTTT
TRBJ2-1 | NA | NA | TRBV6-1 | CASSETGSYNEQFF | TGTGCCAGCAGTGAAACAGGGAGCTACAATGAGCAGTTCTTC
TRBJ1-6 | NA | NA | TRBV6-5 | CASSYRDSPLHF | TGTGCCAGCAGTTACCGAGATTCACCCCTCCACTTT
TRBJ1-2 | NA | TRBD1 | TRBV11-2 | CASSLDSTGGYGYTF | TGTGCCAGCAGCTTAGACTCAACAGGGGGGTATGGCTACACCTTC
TRBJ2-7 | few | NA | TRBV28 | CASSPDYEQYF | TGTGCCAGCAGTCCCGACTACGAGCAGTACTTC
TRBJ1-1 | NA | NA | TRBV12-3/TRBV12-4 | CASSSPVEAFF | TGTGCCAGCAGTTCCCCCGTTGAAGCTTTCTTT
TRBJ1-1 | NA | NA | TRBV28 | CATVGGNTEAFF | TGTGCCACCGTGGGGGGGAACACTGAAGCTTTCTTT
TRBJ1-1 | NA | NA | TRBV3-1/TRBV3-2 | CASSLRPSEAFF | TGTGCCAGCAGCCTAAGACCGTCTGAAGCTTTCTTT
TRBJ1-5 | NA | NA | TRBV28 | CASSLKARSYQPQHF | TGTGCCAGCAGTTTAAAGGCCAGAAGCTATCAGCCCCAGCATTTT
TRBJ1-5 | NA | NA | TRBV2 | CASSALGPQHF | TGTGCCAGCAGCGCCCTGGGGCCCCAGCATTTT
TRBJ1-2 | NA | NA | TRBV28 | CASGATSYGYTF | TGTGCCAGCGGGGCGACTAGCTATGGCTACACCTTC
TRBJ1-1 | few | NA | TRBV5-4 | CASSKGPFMNTEAFF | TGTGCCAGCAGCAAGGGACCCTTTATGAACACTGAAGCTTTCTTT
TRBJ1-1 | NA | NA | TRBV9 | CASSGPTGPEAFF | TGTGCCAGCAGCGGACCCACCGGCCCTGAAGCTTTCTTT
TRBJ2-5 | NA | NA | TRBV7-3 | CASSLVGHPQETQYF | TGTGCCAGCAGCCTCGTTGGACATCCCCAAGAGACCCAGTACTTC
TRBJ2-5 | NA | TRBD2 | TRBV28 | CATSGGEETQYF | TGTGCCACTAGCGGGGGAGAAGAGACCCAGTACTTC
TRBJ1-1 | few | TRBD1 | TRBV30 | CAWSRQGLGEAFF | TGTGCCTGGAGCAGACAGGGCTTAGGTGAAGCTTTCTTT
TRBJ2-7 | NA | TRBD1 | TRBV2 | CASSGVQGYEQYF | TGTGCCAGCAGCGGTGTACAGGGGTACGAGCAGTACTTC
TRBJ1-2 | once | NA | TRBV7-2 | CASSLGGSAYGYTF | TGTGCCAGCAGCTTAGGAGGGTCAGCCTATGGCTACACCTTC
TRBJ2-1 | NA | NA | TRBV3-1/TRBV3-2 | CASSRGWAKTSNEQFF | TGTGCCAGCAGCAGGGGCTGGGCCAAAACCTCCAATGAGCAGTTCTTC
TRBJ1-2 | NA | NA | TRBV5-4 | CASSTPTSVKEGYTF | TGTGCCAGCAGCACCCCGACGTCAGTTAAGGAAGGCTACACCTTC
TRBJ1-2 | NA | NA | TRBV5-4 | CASSPRTAAYGYTF | TGTGCCAGCAGCCCCCGGACAGCTGCTTATGGCTACACCTTC
TRBJ2-5 | NA | TRBD1 | TRBV2 | CASSRDSQETQYF | TGTGCCAGCAGCCGGGACAGTCAAGAGACCCAGTACTTC
TRBJ1-2 | NA | NA | TRBV4-1 | CASSQGGANGYTF | TGCGCCAGCAGCCAAGGTGGGGCGAATGGCTACACCTTC
TRBJ1-6 | NA | NA | TRBV28 | CASSLWESSYNSPLHF | TGTGCCAGCAGTTTATGGGAGAGCTCCTATAATTCACCCCTCCACTTT
TRBJ1-2 | NA | NA | TRBV13 | CASSLPADFNYGYTF | TGTGCCAGCAGCTTACCGGCAGACTTTAACTATGGCTACACCTTC
TRBJ2-3 | NA | TRBD1 | TRBV30 | CAWSRDRGADTQYF | TGTGCCTGGAGTAGGGACAGGGGTGCAGATACGCAGTATTTT
TRBJ1-2 | NA | TRBD1 | TRBV7-2 | CASSLDRGNGYTF | TGTGCCAGCAGTCTCGACAGGGGGAATGGCTACACCTTC
TRBJ2-1 | few | NA | TRBV19 | CASRDYNEQFF | TGTGCCAGTAGGGACTACAATGAGCAGTTCTTC
TRBJ2-1 | NA | NA | TRBV6-5 | CAGGGPGWGEQFF | TGTGCCGGAGGGGGGCCCGGGTGGGGTGAGCAGTTCTTC
TRBJ1-4 | NA | NA | TRBV2 | CASRRLSNEKLFF | TGTGCCAGCAGGAGGCTTTCTAATGAAAAACTGTTTTTT
TRBJ1-2 | NA | NA | TRBV5-6 | CASSLNEGPYGYTF | TGTGCCAGCAGCCTGAATGAGGGGCCCTATGGCTACACCTTC
TRBJ1-2 | NA | NA | TRBV25-1 | CASSFSGRNYGYTF | TGTGCCAGCAGTTTCTCAGGGAGGAACTATGGCTACACCTTC
TRBJ2-5 | NA | TRBD2 | TRBV27 | CASSLLAGDQETQYF | TGTGCCAGCAGTTTACTAGCGGGGGACCAAGAGACCCAGTACTTC
TRBJ1-4 | NA | NA | TRBV24-1 | CATSEGVGEKLFF | TGTGCCACCAGTGAGGGGGTGGGCGAAAAACTGTTTTTT